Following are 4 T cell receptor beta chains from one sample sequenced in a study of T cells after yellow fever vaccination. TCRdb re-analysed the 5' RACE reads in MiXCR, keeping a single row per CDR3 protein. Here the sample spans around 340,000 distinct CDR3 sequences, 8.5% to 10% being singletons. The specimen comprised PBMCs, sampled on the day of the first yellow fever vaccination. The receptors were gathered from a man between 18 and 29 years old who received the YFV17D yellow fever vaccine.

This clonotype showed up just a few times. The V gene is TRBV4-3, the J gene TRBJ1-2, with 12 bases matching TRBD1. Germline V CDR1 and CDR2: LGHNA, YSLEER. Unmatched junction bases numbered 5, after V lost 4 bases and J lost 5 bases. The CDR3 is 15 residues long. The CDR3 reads CASSRGQGALYGYTF. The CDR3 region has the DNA TGCGCCAGCAGCCGGGGACAGGGGGCTTTGTATGGCTACACCTTC.

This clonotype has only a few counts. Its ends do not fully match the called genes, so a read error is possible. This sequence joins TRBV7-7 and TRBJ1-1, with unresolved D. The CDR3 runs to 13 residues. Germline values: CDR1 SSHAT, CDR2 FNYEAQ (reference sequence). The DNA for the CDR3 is TGTGCTAGCAGCTTCCAGGAGAACACTGAAGCTTTCTTT. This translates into CASSFQENTEAFF.

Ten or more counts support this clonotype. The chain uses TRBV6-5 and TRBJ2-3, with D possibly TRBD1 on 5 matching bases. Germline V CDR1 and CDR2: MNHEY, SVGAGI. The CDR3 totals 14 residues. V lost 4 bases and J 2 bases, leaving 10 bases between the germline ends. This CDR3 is CASSLRGTTDTQYF. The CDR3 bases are TGTGCCAGCAGTTTAAGGGGTACCACAGATACGCAGTATTTT.

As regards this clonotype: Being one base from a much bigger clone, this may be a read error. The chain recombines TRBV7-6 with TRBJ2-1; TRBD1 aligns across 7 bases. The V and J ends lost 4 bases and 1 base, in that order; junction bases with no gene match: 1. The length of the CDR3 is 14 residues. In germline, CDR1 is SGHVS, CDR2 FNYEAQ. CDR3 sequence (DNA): TGTGCCAGCAGCTGGGGACAGTCCTACAATGAGCAGTTCTTC. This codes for CASSWGQSYNEQFF.